This is a list of T cell receptor beta chains from one sample in a study of blood T cell repertoires in COVID-19. The data were produced by immunoSEQ multiplex PCR, yet TCRdb's version contains in-frame clones alone and is incomplete. The sample includes 100,000 to 150,000 clones, over 80% of them seen just once. The sample consisted of peripheral blood. Every receptor here comes from a woman between 70 and 85 years old with acute or convalescent COVID-19. CDR3s include the opening cysteine and the closing phenylalanine or tryptophan. A D gene is named only where the DNA matches it firmly. Rows give clone size only sometimes, using once, few, many, or a class for an expanded clone.

D	V	size	J	CDR3	DNA
NA	TRBV5-4	many	TRBJ2-3	CASSSDNTDTQYF	TGTGCCAGCAGCTCGGACAACACAGATACGCAGTATTTT
NA	TRBV5-1	NA	TRBJ2-3	CASSMGRFTDTQYF	TGCGCCAGCAGCATGGGGCGGTTCACAGATACGCAGTATTTT
TRBD1	TRBV19	NA	TRBJ1-2	CASSMEGRGEYGYTF	TGTGCCAGTAGTATGGAGGGCAGGGGGGAGTATGGCTACACCTTC
TRBD1	TRBV7-6	NA	TRBJ2-1	CASSRDRGQYNEQFF	TGTGCCAGCAGTCGGGACAGGGGCCAATACAATGAGCAGTTCTTC
TRBD1	TRBV3-1/TRBV3-2	NA	TRBJ1-5	CASSQGLGQGDQPQHF	TGTGCCAGCAGCCAAGGTCTGGGACAGGGCGATCAGCCCCAGCATTTT
TRBD1	TRBV27	NA	TRBJ2-7	CASSSGTGRGSYEQYF	TGTGCCAGCAGTTCAGGGACAGGGAGGGGGAGCTACGAGCAGTACTTC
TRBD2	TRBV3-1/TRBV3-2	NA	TRBJ2-3	CASSHPGLAGGTDTQYF	TGTGCCAGCAGCCATCCGGGACTAGCGGGGGGCACAGATACGCAGTATTTT
TRBD1	TRBV5-1	NA	TRBJ2-2	CASSPRQGRNTGELFF	TGCGCCAGCAGCCCGAGACAGGGAAGGAACACCGGGGAGCTGTTTTTT
NA	TRBV3-1/TRBV3-2	once	TRBJ1-6	CASSQRLGATATNSPLHF	TGTGCCAGCAGCCAGCGTCTCGGAGCGACAGCGACTAATTCACCCCTCCACTTT
NA	TRBV9	NA	TRBJ2-3	CASSVVGGASRTDTQYF	TGTGCCAGCAGCGTAGTGGGGGGGGCTAGCCGCACAGATACGCAGTATTTT
NA	TRBV6-2/TRBV6-3	NA	TRBJ1-1	CASSYRRRNTEAFF	TGTGCCAGCAGTTATCGGAGACGGAACACTGAAGCTTTCTTT
NA	TRBV30	NA	TRBJ1-5	CAWSAGESQPQHF	TGTGCCTGGAGTGCCGGGGAGAGTCAGCCCCAGCATTTT
TRBD1	TRBV19	NA	TRBJ2-1	CASSSGQGYANEQFF	TGTGCCAGTAGCTCGGGACAGGGGTATGCCAATGAGCAGTTCTTC